The sequence of this TCR beta chain was determined in a study of beta chain features in type 1 diabetes. In regard to this clone: Its target is unknown.

Sorting with CD45RO/CCR7/CD25/CD127/CD95/CD27 yielded naive, central memory, regulatory and stem-like memory CD4+ cells. Populations obtained by sorting all exceeded 98% purity. Germline assignment: CDR1 LNHNV and CDR2 YYDKDF (reference sequence). V dropped 0 bases and J dropped 1 base, with 7 bases sitting between them. CDR3 length equals 14 residues. Of the isolated RNA, all was reverse transcribed, and so the sequenced material was expressed TCRB transcripts. Clones were read by immunoSEQ multiplex PCR, and TCRdb kept only the in-frame ones, dropping some. The sample includes 850,000 to 900,000 clones, roughly 16% of them seen just once. General study findings and limits: For patients, the naive, central memory and Treg TCRB repertoires appeared more alike than for healthy donors.

This clonotype was sampled from a woman aged 18-29 years in good health. The sequencing sample was made of naive CD4+ T cells from blood. The J gene is TRBJ2-7, the V gene TRBV15; the D call may be TRBD1 or TRBD2 (5 bases each). CDR3 amino acids: CATSREGVSYEQYF. CDR3 bases: TGTGCCACCAGCAGAGAGGGGGTGTCCTACGAGCAGTACTTC. Combining the CDR3 with reference TRBV15 and TRBJ2-7 gives the whole variable domain DAMVIQNPRYQVTQFGKPVTLSCSQTLNHNVMYWYQQKSSQAPKLLFHYYDKDFNNEADTPDNFQSRRPNTSFCFLDIRSPGLGDTAMYLCATSREGVSYEQYFGPGTRLTVT.